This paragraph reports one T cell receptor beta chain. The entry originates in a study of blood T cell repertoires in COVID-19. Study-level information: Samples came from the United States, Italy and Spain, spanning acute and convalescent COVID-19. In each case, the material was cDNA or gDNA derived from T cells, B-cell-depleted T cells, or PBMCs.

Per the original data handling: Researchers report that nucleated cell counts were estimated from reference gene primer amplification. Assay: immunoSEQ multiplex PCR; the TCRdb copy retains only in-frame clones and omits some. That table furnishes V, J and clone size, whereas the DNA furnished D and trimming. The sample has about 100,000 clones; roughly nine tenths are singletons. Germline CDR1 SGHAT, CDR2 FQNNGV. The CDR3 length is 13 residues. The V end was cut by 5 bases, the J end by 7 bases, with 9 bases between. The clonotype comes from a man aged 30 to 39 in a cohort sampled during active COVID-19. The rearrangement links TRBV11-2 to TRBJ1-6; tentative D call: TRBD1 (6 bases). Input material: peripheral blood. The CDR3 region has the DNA TGTGCCAGCAGCGCCGACAGGAATTCACCCCTCCACTTT. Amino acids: CASSADRNSPLHF. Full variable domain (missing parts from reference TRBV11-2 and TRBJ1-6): EAGVAQSPRYKIIEKRQSVAFWCNPISGHATLYWYQQILGQGPKLLIQFQNNGVVDDSQLPKDRFSAERLKGVDSTLKIQPAKLEDSAVYLCASSADRNSPLHFGNGTRLTVT.